Each of the 6 T cell receptor beta chains below was sequenced from the same sample in a study of blood T cell repertoires in COVID-19. Sequencing used immunoSEQ multiplex PCR; TCRdb keeps in-frame clones, though not all of them. The sample lists some 160,000 clones, roughly 88% occurring once. What was sequenced was peripheral blood. All receptors derive from a young man with acute or convalescent COVID-19.

The gene calls are TRBV3-1 (or the pseudogene TRBV3-2) and TRBJ1-3, with D possibly being TRBD1 (5 bases). V lost 2 bases, J lost 4 bases, and 12 bases lay in between. In germline, CDR1 is LGHDT, CDR2 YNNKEL (reference sequence). CDR3 length: 15 amino acids. The CDR3 bases are TGTGCCAGCAGCCAATACCAGGGTATGGGAAACACCATATATTTT. It is translated as CASSQYQGMGNTIYF.

The CDR3 here is CASSSQGYEQYF. The CDR3 nucleotides are TGTGCCAGCAGCTCTCAGGGCTACGAGCAGTACTTC. V usage is TRBV7-9 and J usage is TRBJ2-7, with D tentatively TRBD1 (5 bases). V was pared by 4 bases and J by 3 bases, with 7 bases between. Germline CDR1 SEHNR, CDR2 FQNEAQ (reference sequence). This CDR3 has 12 amino acids.

The chain employs TRBV10-2 and TRBJ1-1; 7 positions match TRBD1. J lost 4 bases, V lost 2 bases, and 4 bases had no gene match. This CDR3 is built from 14 residues. Germline V gene sequence: CDR1 WSHSY, CDR2 SAAADI. CDR3 bases: TGCGCCAGCAGTGAGCGGACAGGAGCCACTGAAGCTTTCTTT. This encodes CASSERTGATEAFF.

The V gene is TRBV27, the J gene TRBJ1-3; D is possibly TRBD1 (5 bases). Trimming shortened V by 6 bases and J by 4 bases, and 7 bases separated the two germline ends. CDR3 length: 12 amino acids. CDR1 is MNHEY and CDR2 is SMNVEV in the germline V gene (reference sequence). CDR3 DNA: TGTGCCAGCAGGGGGCCGGGAAACACCATATATTTT. Translation gives CASRGPGNTIYF.

This clone has just one count. V gene TRBV18 combines with J gene TRBJ1-5, with D maybe TRBD1 (5 bases). Trimming removed 0 bases at V and 2 bases at J, with 8 bases between. This CDR3 has 15 amino acids. Germline CDR1 is KGHSH and CDR2 is LQKENI. Here the CDR3 DNA reads TGTGCCAGCTCACCACCAGGGGCCGGCAATCAGCCCCAGCATTTT. It translates to CASSPPGAGNQPQHF.

The genes are TRBV6-6 and TRBJ2-2; TRBD1 agrees at 8 bases. The V segment lost 2 bases and the J segment 6 bases; nucleotides outside the gene matches: 8. The CDR3 has 16 residues. From germline, CDR1 is MNHNY and CDR2 SVGAGI (reference sequence). CDR3 bases: TGTGCCAGCAGTTACGAGCGTGGACAGGGTTCCGGGGAGCTGTTTTTT. Protein product: CASSYERGQGSGELFF.